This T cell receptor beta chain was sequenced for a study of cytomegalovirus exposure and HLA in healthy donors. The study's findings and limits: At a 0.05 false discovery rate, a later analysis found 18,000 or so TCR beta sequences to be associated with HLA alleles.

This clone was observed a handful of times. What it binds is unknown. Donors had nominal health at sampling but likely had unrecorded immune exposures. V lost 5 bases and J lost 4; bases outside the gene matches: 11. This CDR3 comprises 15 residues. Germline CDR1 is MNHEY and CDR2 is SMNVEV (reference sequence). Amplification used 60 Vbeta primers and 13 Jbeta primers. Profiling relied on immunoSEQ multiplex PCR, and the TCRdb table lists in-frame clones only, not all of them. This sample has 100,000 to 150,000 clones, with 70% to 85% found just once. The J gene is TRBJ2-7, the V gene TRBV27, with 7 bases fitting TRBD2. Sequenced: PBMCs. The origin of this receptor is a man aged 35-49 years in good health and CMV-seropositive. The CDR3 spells CASSLGRGVGYEQYF. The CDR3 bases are TGTGCCAGCAGTCTGGGACGGGGGGTGGGGTACGAGCAGTACTTC.